This T cell receptor (beta chain) derives from a study of blood T cell repertoires in COVID-19 (TCRdb year 2020). Regarding the complete study: Samples covering the acute and convalescent phases of COVID-19 were provided by collaborators in the United States, Italy and Spain. The material from the prospective study consisted of cDNA or gDNA derived from T cells, B-cell-depleted T cells, or PBMCs. Deeply sampled blood TCRbeta repertoires from subjects exposed to, actively infected with, or recovered from COVID-19 were included in the dataset. The repertoires were made available in a free public database intended to serve as a resource for research on the immune response to SARS-CoV-2. Samples came from the ongoing ImmuneRACE study (first 160 participants) plus 1,254 subjects from 6 global collaborators. The sample metadata nearly always contained a de-identified subject ID, COVID-19 status, age in years and sex. Where HLA class I and class II types were available, the types were taken from metadata supplied by the sample provider, not from assay-based typing.

Note on this clone: No antigen is known for it. Base qualities are not at hand, and no much larger clone is one base apart.

Reading the germline V gene gives CDR1 SNHLY and CDR2 FYNNEI. Taken from cysteine to phenylalanine, the CDR3 has 15 residues. The only DNA kept is the CDR3, 45 bases in frame from the first base. At the junction V is shortened by 7 bases and J by 7 bases; bases outside the gene matches: 10. Collaborating institutions collected whole blood in K2EDTA tubes following their own protocols. For TCRbeta analysis, collaborator samples were shipped as frozen whole blood, as isolated PBMCs, or as DNA extracted from either sample type. TCRbeta CDR3 regions were amplified from genomic DNA using the immunoSEQ Assay, a bias-controlled multiplex PCR. In the source study's methods: The number of nucleated cells in each sample was estimated from the amplification of reference gene primers within the assay. To quantify the absolute abundance of each unique TCRbeta CDR3 rearrangement, sequence reads were collapsed and filtered. Productive Simpson clonality was computed per sample as the square root of Simpson's diversity index over productive rearrangements. TCRdb took this table from immuneACCESS and kept in-frame rearrangements with V and J called. Such tables lack part of the clones; where checked against another copy, unresolved V genes explain under half of the gap, and the rest is unexplained. V and J calls and clone size follow that table, whereas D and trimming were derived from the DNA. Recorded for this sample are approximately 300,000 clones; approximately 90% of them occurred a single time. About 4.6% of the sample goes to the ten largest clones.

Summary of the overall study and its limitations: How much clinical and demographic metadata was included differed by source and by participant, and the metadata was provided uncurated.

The sequenced material came from peripheral blood. The receptor chain draws on TRBV2 and TRBJ1-5, and TRBD1 matches 10 of the central bases. The TCR comes from a middle-aged man with acute or convalescent COVID-19. The CDR3 amino acid sequence is: CASTLTGGAGQPQHF. The DNA sequence is given as TGTGCCAGCACTCTGACAGGGGGCGCGGGACAGCCCCAGCATTTT.